This entry lists 25 T cell receptor beta chains sequenced from one sample in a study of human T cells and chemical hapten exposure. The time point is: patch test 1, 2 weeks after DPC sensitization. Treatment: therapeutic diphenylcyclopropenone sensitization with weekly scalp DPC. MiXCR, applied by TCRdb to the RACE reads, yields one record per CDR3 protein. The sample contains around 380,000 distinct CDR3 sequences, around 5% of which appear only once. Sequences were derived from whole blood, sampled in connection with sensitization to the hapten diphenylcyclopropenone (DPC). These receptors originate from a woman aged 45-60 years with alopecia areata. Some clones in this sample may be carry-over from other donors' samples.

This clonotype has at least ten counts. V is TRBV7-8 and J is TRBJ1-5; D perhaps matches TRBD1 (5 bases). CDR1 and CDR2 (germline): SGHVS, FQNEAQ. With 2 bases removed from V and 0 bases from J, the gap between germline ends came to 11 bases. The CDR3 totals 16 residues. Written as DNA, the CDR3 is TGTGCCAGCAGCTTATGGGCAGGGCCTAGCAATCAGCCCCAGCATTTT. It specifies CASSLWAGPSNQPQHF.

This clonotype has only a few counts. The chain carries TRBV7-8 and TRBJ2-5, with 7 bases lining up with TRBD2. Germline values: CDR1 SGHVS, CDR2 FQNEAQ. This CDR3 comprises 14 residues. V lost 9 bases and J lost 5; bases outside the gene matches: 12. As DNA, the CDR3 is TGTGCCAGTAGCGGGCCCGAGGGGAGGGAGACCCAGTACTTC. Amino acid sequence: CASSGPEGRETQYF.

This clonotype was detected many times. The chain employs TRBV20-1 and TRBJ1-2; D unclear. Germline CDR1 and CDR2: DFQATT and SNEGSKA (reference sequence). The CDR3 totals 14 residues. Between the trimmed V and J ends, which lost 6 bases and 4 bases, there was a span of 18 bases. The DNA for the CDR3 is TGCAGTGCAACCCACGGTGGAATAGTCTATGGCTACACCTTC. Translating gives CSATHGGIVYGYTF.

In its sample, this clonotype was seen many times. This chain links TRBV18 with TRBJ1-2; the D is unclear. The V end lost 6 bases, the J end lost 3 bases, and 11 bases lay between the germline ends. This CDR3 has 13 residues. CDR1 is KGHSH, CDR2 LQKENI, per germline. CDR3 loop: CASSPNVDYGYTF. The CDR3 bases are TGTGCCAGCTCCCCCAACGTAGACTATGGCTACACCTTC.

This clonotype has ten or more counts. The chain has TRBV5-6 and TRBJ2-5; D remains ambiguous. Trimming removed 3 bases at V and 4 bases at J, with 13 bases between. CDR1 is SGHDT and CDR2 is YYEEEE in the germline V gene. The length of the CDR3 is 14 residues. CDR3 DNA: TGTGCCAGCAGCTCTACAGTGAGTCGAGAGACCCAGTACTTC. Amino acid sequence: CASSSTVSRETQYF.

The chain recombines TRBV6-5 with TRBJ2-4; no firm D call. V shed 4 bases and J shed 1 base, with 8 bases lying between them. CDR3 length: 14 amino acids. Germline V gene lookup returns CDR1 MNHEY and CDR2 SVGAGI. The CDR3 region has the DNA TGTGCCAGCAGTTCCCCGGAGGCCAAAAACATTCAGTACTTC. It codes for CASSSPEAKNIQYF.

The sample holds many counts of this clonotype. This chain links TRBV24-1 with TRBJ2-3; a possible D gene is TRBD2 (5 bases). The CDR3 runs 16 residues. The germline V gene encodes CDR1 KGHDR and CDR2 SFDVKD. The V end was cut by 2 bases, the J end by 0 bases, with 11 bases between. CDR3 sequence reads: CATSDYQTTSTDTQYF. CDR3 DNA sequence: TGTGCCACCAGTGATTATCAGACTACTAGCACAGATACGCAGTATTTT.

This clonotype was recorded many times. The rearrangement links TRBV7-2 to TRBJ2-5; possible D gene TRBD2, 7 bases. Germline CDR1 SGHTA, CDR2 FQGNSA. This CDR3 comprises 15 residues. V was trimmed by 1 base and J by 4 bases, leaving 13 bases between them. CDR3 DNA: TGTGCCAGCAGCTTAGGCGGGGGCAGGGGAGAGACCCAGTACTTC. It translates to CASSLGGGRGETQYF.

The chain couples TRBV9 to TRBJ1-1; the match to TRBD1 covers 8 bases. Germline V gene sequence: CDR1 SGDLS, CDR2 YYNGEE. With V trimmed by 2 bases and J by 3 bases, 3 bases remained unmatched. CDR3 size: 14 residues. CDR3 sequence: CASSVTGEYTEAFF. Written as DNA, the CDR3 is TGTGCCAGCAGCGTGACAGGGGAGTACACTGAAGCTTTCTTT.

This clonotype was counted only a few times. This chain joins TRBV29-1 and TRBJ2-1; TRBD1 agrees at 10 bases. The V gene end was trimmed by 6 bases and the J gene end by 6 bases; junction bases not matched to a gene: 11. The CDR3 runs to 15 residues. Per germline, CDR1 SQVTM and CDR2 ANQGSEA. CDR3 sequence reads: CSVTHSGQGGNEQFF. In DNA form, the CDR3 reads TGCAGCGTGACCCACTCCGGACAGGGGGGCAATGAGCAGTTCTTC.

This clonotype was detected many times. V is TRBV27 and J is TRBJ1-6; D is perhaps TRBD1 (6 bases). The CDR3 has 14 amino acids. CDR1 is MNHEY and CDR2 is SMNVEV in the germline V gene (reference sequence). Trimming took off 6 bases at V and 13 bases at J, with 19 bases between the two ends. The DNA for the CDR3 is TGTGCCAGCAGAGCCGGGACAAGTCTCTCCCCCCTCCACTTT. Residues: CASRAGTSLSPLHF.

This clonotype was picked up a small number of times. J is TRBJ2-1 and V is TRBV20-1, with 11 positions matching TRBD2. V trimming: 3 bases; J trimming: 0 bases; junction bases outside the gene matches: 4. CDR3 size: 16 residues. Germline V gene data show CDR1 as DFQATT and CDR2 as SNEGSKA (reference sequence). The CDR3 region has the DNA TGCAGTGCTAGCACTAGCGGGAGAAGCTCCTACAATGAGCAGTTCTTC. It yields the protein CSASTSGRSSYNEQFF.

This clonotype has just a few counts. This sequence joins TRBV20-1 and TRBJ1-1, with D hard to call. Germline V gene data show CDR1 as DFQATT and CDR2 as SNEGSKA (reference sequence). The length of the CDR3 is 15 residues. V lost 0 bases to trimming and J lost 1 base, with 12 bases between them. The CDR3 nucleotides are TGCAGTGCTAGAGATTGGCAAGGGAAGAACACTGAAGCTTTCTTT. Its translation is CSARDWQGKNTEAFF.

The table lists this clonotype with a few counts. This chain joins TRBV23-1 and TRBJ2-2; 12 nucleotides align to TRBD2. TRBV23-1 counts as an open reading frame of uncertain function. Trimming at V came to 8 bases and at J to 3 bases, leaving 10 bases not matched to a gene. The CDR3 runs to 17 residues. In nucleotides, the CDR3 is TGCGCCAGCCAGCTCCACCGACTAGCGGGGGACACCGGGGAGCTGTTTTTT. This gives the protein CASQLHRLAGDTGELFF.

This clonotype was seen repeatedly, ten times or more. The chain has TRBV7-6 and TRBJ2-2; 8 bases align to TRBD2. The CDR3 totals 16 residues. The V and J ends lost 3 bases and 5 bases, in that order; junction bases with no gene match: 8. CDR1 and CDR2 from the germline V gene are SGHVS and FNYEAQ. CDR3 in DNA: TGTGCCAGCAGCTTGGGCCGGGAGGGCCGGACCGGGGAGCTGTTTTTT. It yields the protein CASSLGREGRTGELFF.

This clonotype was observed many times. This chain joins TRBV3-1 and TRBJ2-2; TRBD2 aligns across 9 bases. V lost 7 bases and J lost 1; bases outside the gene matches: 4. This CDR3 has 15 residues. CDR1 is LGHDT and CDR2 is YNNKEL in the germline V gene (reference sequence). The CDR3 loop is CASTLSGGNTGELFF. CDR3 DNA sequence: TGTGCCAGCACCCTTAGCGGGGGGAACACCGGGGAGCTGTTTTTT.

This clonotype was observed many times. CDR3 residues: CASSFGGAKEAFF. CDR3 nucleotides: TGCGCCAGCAGCTTCGGGGGGGCGAAGGAAGCTTTCTTT. The chain links TRBV5-1 to TRBJ1-1, with D possibly TRBD1 on 6 matching bases. V gave up 2 bases and J gave up 8 bases, with 13 bases separating them. This CDR3 comprises 13 residues. The germline V gene encodes CDR1 SGHRS and CDR2 YFSETQ. The full variable domain, with the rest looked up from reference TRBV5-1 and TRBJ1-1, is KAGVTQTPRYLIKTRGQQVTLSCSPISGHRSVSWYQQTPGQGLQFLFEYFSETQRNKGNFPGRFSGRQFSNSRSEMNVSTLELGDSALYLCASSFGGAKEAFFGQGTRLTVV.

This clonotype was detected ten times or more. This rearrangement joins TRBV7-9 to TRBJ1-1; possible D gene TRBD1, 6 bases. The ends were cut back, 1 base at V and 9 bases at J, with 12 bases in the middle. CDR1 SEHNR and CDR2 FQNEAQ come from the germline V gene (reference sequence). The CDR3 spans 13 residues. The CDR3 DNA is TGTGCCAGCAGCTTAGGCGGGCAGGGGCAAGCTTTCTTT. Protein product: CASSLGGQGQAFF.

The sample holds a few counts of this clonotype. This chain links TRBV2 with TRBJ1-1, with 8 bases lining up with TRBD1. Trimming cost V 9 bases and J 3 bases; bases outside gene matches: 6. This CDR3 contains 13 residues. Germline V gene lookup returns CDR1 SNHLY and CDR2 FYNNEI. The CDR3 is CASPTGVDTEAFF. DNA for the CDR3: TGTGCCAGTCCGACAGGGGTTGACACTGAAGCTTTCTTT.

This clonotype was seen many times. The chain carries TRBV7-2 and TRBJ2-1; a possible D gene is TRBD2 (5 bases). This CDR3 contains 14 residues. The germline V and J ends were trimmed by 5 bases and 5 bases, with 13 bases remaining between them. Germline lookup yields CDR1 SGHTA and CDR2 FQGNSA. The CDR3 DNA reads as TGTGCCAGCAGCCCGAGGACCGGGAACAATGAGCAGTTCTTC. Translated: CASSPRTGNNEQFF.

In this sample, this clonotype turned up many times. V is TRBV11-2 and J is TRBJ2-3, with 9 bases that match TRBD2. With V trimmed by 2 bases and J by 2 bases, 5 bases remained unmatched. This CDR3 has 16 amino acids. From germline, CDR1 is SGHAT and CDR2 FQNNGV. CDR3: CASSLLAGGTTDTQYF. The CDR3 DNA is TGTGCCAGCAGCTTATTGGCGGGGGGGACCACAGATACGCAGTATTTT.

The rearrangement joins TRBV29-1 to TRBJ2-7, with D maybe TRBD2 (7 bases). V dropped 4 bases and J dropped 0 bases, with 13 bases sitting between them. There are 14 residues in the CDR3. Per the germline V gene, CDR1 is SQVTM and CDR2 is ANQGSEA. This CDR3 is CSVASGQSSYEQYF. The CDR3 nucleotides read TGCAGCGTTGCTAGCGGACAGTCCTCCTACGAGCAGTACTTC.

This clonotype was counted between two and nine times. The chain combines TRBV6-5 with TRBJ1-1; unclear D gene. V lost 3 bases and J 11 bases, leaving 16 bases between the germline ends. The CDR3 has 13 amino acids. CDR1 MNHEY and CDR2 SVGAGI come from the germline V gene. The CDR3 DNA reads as TGTGCCAGCAGTTATGGCGGTGAGATATGGGCTTTCTTT. Its protein is CASSYGGEIWAFF.

The chain is built from TRBV5-1 and TRBJ1-1, with D unclear. The V end lost 4 bases, the J end lost 4 bases, and 11 bases lay between the germline ends. This CDR3 contains 13 residues. Germline CDR1 is SGHRS and CDR2 is YFSETQ. The CDR3 spells CASSVERVTEAFF. CDR3 in DNA: TGCGCCAGCAGCGTCGAAAGGGTCACTGAAGCTTTCTTT.

This clonotype was counted ten times or more. The chain joins TRBV4-1 to TRBJ2-5; D not certain. The V end lost 3 bases, the J end lost 0 bases, and 14 bases lay between the germline ends. Germline assignment: CDR1 MGHRA and CDR2 YSYEKL. There are 16 residues in the CDR3. In DNA, the CDR3 is TGCGCCAGCAGCCACGTATTGACTTTGTACCAAGAGACCCAGTACTTC. This gives the protein CASSHVLTLYQETQYF.